One sample yielded the 31 T cell receptor beta chains listed below, sequenced in a study of regulatory T cells in long-lasting Graves disease. Time point given: newly diagnosed GD, antithyroid drugs for less than 3 months. Following extraction of RNA from PBMCs, that RNA was used to make the TCR library. HTBI primers from iRepertoire and Arm-PCR of CDR3 regions yielded the TCR beta libraries. MiXCR was run by TCRdb on the multiplex PCR reads, yielding one entry per CDR3 protein. The sample has more than 300,000 distinct CDR3 sequences, approximately 12% seen once. These records were also assigned to another study, of T cells in Graves' hyperthyroidism and ophthalmopathy.

The sequencing here drew on peripheral blood mononuclear cells (PBMCs), taken at new diagnosis, from a patient treated with antithyroid drugs. These receptors were obtained from a woman between 18 and 29 years old with Graves disease.

This clonotype was seen ten or more times. The chain links TRBV12-3 or TRBV12-4 to TRBJ2-1, with 7 bases fitting TRBD2. The trim removed 6 bases at V and 0 bases at J, leaving 8 bases unmatched. The CDR3 contains 16 residues. The CDR3 DNA sequence: TGTGCCAGCAGGCCACTAGCGTATAGCTCCTACAATGAGCAGTTCTTC. It encodes CASRPLAYSSYNEQFF.

This clonotype was recorded many times. The chain links TRBV20-1 to TRBJ2-6; TRBD1 is a possible D gene (6 bases). Germline V gives CDR1 DFQATT, CDR2 SNEGSKA (reference sequence). Trimming removed 1 base at V and 5 bases at J, with 15 bases between. The CDR3 runs to 16 residues. The CDR3 region is CSARVSFGDRANVLTF. The CDR3 nucleotides read TGCAGTGCTAGAGTCTCCTTCGGGGACAGGGCCAACGTCCTGACTTTC.

The V gene is TRBV7-8, the J gene TRBJ1-5; D may be TRBD1 (5 bases). Germline assignment: CDR1 SGHVS and CDR2 FQNEAQ. The CDR3 has 17 amino acids. V gave up 1 base and J gave up 6 bases, with 19 bases separating them. CDR3 DNA sequence: TGTGCCAGCAGCTTAGGGCTGAAGGGACCCCGAGGTCAGCCCCAGCATTTT. Its protein is CASSLGLKGPRGQPQHF.

This clonotype was recorded at least ten times. The gene calls are TRBV11-3 and TRBJ1-5; the D is unclear. Germline assignment: CDR1 SGHNT and CDR2 YENEEA. This CDR3 is 15 amino acids long. Deletions cut 3 bases from V and 1 base from J, with 10 bases between. DNA for the CDR3: TGTGCCAGCAGCTTTGGCTCGATGAGCAATCAGCCCCAGCATTTT. Protein product: CASSFGSMSNQPQHF.

J is TRBJ1-2 and V is TRBV3-1; D is ambiguous. CDR1 is LGHDT, CDR2 YNNKEL, per germline (reference sequence). The CDR3 covers 15 residues. The V and J ends lost 2 bases and 2 bases respectively, with 12 bases between them. CDR3 nucleotides: TGTGCCAGCAGCCAAAATGTTTTGGGGAACTATGGCTACACCTTC. Encoded protein: CASSQNVLGNYGYTF.

At least ten counts were recorded for this clonotype. In DNA form, the CDR3 reads TGTGCCAGCAGTTTTCGGAGGGCGGGAAACAATCAGCCCCAGCATTTT. It translates to CASSFRRAGNNQPQHF. The rearrangement uses TRBV28 and TRBJ1-5; D unclear. Germline CDR1 reads MDHEN; CDR2 reads SYDVKM. The CDR3 loop spans 16 amino acids. Trimming took 3 bases from V and 3 from J, leaving 15 bases between them.

Many counts were recorded for this clonotype. The V and J genes are TRBV20-1 and TRBJ2-3; D gene ambiguous. The CDR3 spans 15 residues. V shed 0 bases and J shed 0 bases, with 10 bases lying between them. Germline values: CDR1 DFQATT, CDR2 SNEGSKA (reference sequence). CDR3 DNA: TGCAGTGCTAGAGATTATAGGGCAAGCACAGATACGCAGTATTTT. Amino acid sequence: CSARDYRASTDTQYF.

Comment on this clonotype: This sequence may be a read error, since a much larger clone differs from it by one base. The chain is built from TRBV7-9 and TRBJ2-7, with 13 bases aligning to TRBD2. The CDR3 is 18 amino acids. In germline, CDR1 is SEHNR, CDR2 FQNEAQ (reference sequence). After removal of 4 bases from V and 2 bases from J, the junction contained 11 bases not matched to a gene. In DNA, the CDR3 is TGTGCCAGCAGCTCAGGTACGGGACTAGCGGGGATAGCCTACGAGCAGTACTTC. Its protein is CASSSGTGLAGIAYEQYF.

This clonotype was counted many times. The gene calls are TRBV28 and TRBJ2-7, with TRBD2 matching over 13 bases. The CDR3 loop spans 15 amino acids. Germline assignment: CDR1 MDHEN and CDR2 SYDVKM. After removal of 6 bases from V and 6 bases from J, the junction contained 8 bases not matched to a gene. In DNA, the CDR3 is TGTGCCAGCAGCCGGAGAGGACTAGCGGGAGTCGAGCAGTACTTC. Its translation is CASSRRGLAGVEQYF. Combining the CDR3 with reference TRBV28 and TRBJ2-7 gives the whole variable domain DVKVTQSSRYLVKRTGEKVFLECVQDMDHENMFWYRQDPGLGLRLIYFSYDVKMKEKGDIPEGYSVSREKKERFSLILESASTNQTSMYLCASSRRGLAGVEQYFGPGTRLTVT.

This clonotype came up a few times. This chain joins TRBV7-2 and TRBJ2-5; D gene ambiguous. The germline V gene has CDR1 SGHTA and CDR2 FQGNSA. Trimming pared 0 bases from V and 5 bases from J, leaving 13 bases between. This CDR3 region has 15 residues. The CDR3 loop reads CASSLARLMAETQYF. DNA for the CDR3: TGTGCCAGCAGCTTAGCGCGACTGATGGCGGAGACCCAGTACTTC.

At least ten counts were recorded for this clonotype. V is TRBV5-5 and J is TRBJ1-1; the D gene is possibly TRBD1 (5 bases). The CDR3 is 15 amino acids. Germline V lookup: CDR1 SGHKS, CDR2 YYEKEE (reference sequence). Trimming stripped 0 bases from V and 4 bases from J, with 13 bases between. CDR3 amino acids: CASSLAGTLTTEAFF. The DNA of the CDR3 is TGTGCCAGCAGCTTGGCCGGGACTCTCACCACTGAAGCTTTCTTT.

This clonotype came up many times. The chain recombines TRBV6-2 or TRBV6-3 with TRBJ1-1; no reliable D call. The V gene lost 2 bases and the J gene lost 0 bases, with 10 bases spanning the gap. Germline CDR1 reads MNHEY; CDR2 reads SVGEGT. The CDR3 runs to 15 residues. CDR3 in amino acids: CASSYQAFMNTEAFF. The CDR3 DNA reads as TGTGCCAGCAGTTACCAGGCATTCATGAACACTGAAGCTTTCTTT.

This rearrangement joins TRBV20-1 to TRBJ2-2; 8 nucleotides agree with TRBD2. The length of the CDR3 is 14 residues. From germline, CDR1 is DFQATT and CDR2 SNEGSKA (reference sequence). The trim removed 1 base at V and 4 bases at J, leaving 2 bases unmatched. CDR3 in DNA: TGCAGTGCTAGAGTTGCGGGGGGCACCGGGGAGCTGTTTTTT. As protein: CSARVAGGTGELFF.

This clonotype appeared many times. V usage is TRBV6-2 or TRBV6-3 and J usage is TRBJ2-7; 10 nucleotides align to TRBD1. The CDR3 extends over 15 amino acids. The trim removed 9 bases at V and 4 bases at J, leaving 12 bases unmatched. Germline values: CDR1 MNHEY, CDR2 SVGEGT. CDR3 region: CASSPGTGEFYEQYV. The CDR3 DNA is TGTGCCAGTTCCCCGGGGACAGGGGAGTTTTACGAGCAGTACGTC.

Only a few counts were recorded for this clonotype. V and J are TRBV29-1 and TRBJ1-5; the D gene is possibly TRBD1 (5 bases). Germline values: CDR1 SQVTM, CDR2 ANQGSEA. This CDR3 has 12 amino acids. Between the trimmed V and J ends, which lost 4 bases and 3 bases, there was a span of 7 bases. CDR3 nucleotides: TGCAGCGTTGGGGGCGTCAATCAGCCCCAGCATTTT. It translates to CSVGGVNQPQHF.

As to this clonotype: A much more abundant neighbour one base away suggests this may be a read error. As the CDR3 is not closed by the conserved phenylalanine or tryptophan, this likely results from a read error. The gene calls are TRBV6-9 and TRBJ2-3; D is possibly TRBD1 (5 bases). Germline CDR1 reads MNHGY; CDR2 reads SVAAGI. V was clipped by 3 bases and J by 3 bases, with 13 bases between them. The CDR3 consists of 15 residues. As DNA, the CDR3 is TGTGCCAGCAGTTACCAAAACCGACAGACAGATACGCAGTATTCT. This translates into CASSYQNRQTDTQYS.

This clonotype was seen only a few times. CDR3: CASSVEVDGASRGQPLHF. The DNA of the CDR3 is TGTGCCAGCAGCGTCGAGGTAGATGGGGCATCACGAGGACAGCCCCTCCACTTT. The chain couples TRBV9 to TRBJ1-6, with D possibly matching TRBD1 (6 bases). Trimming removed 2 bases at V and 13 bases at J, with 28 bases between. The length of the CDR3 is 18 residues. Per germline, CDR1 SGDLS and CDR2 YYNGEE.

This clonotype was recorded only once. Being one base from a much bigger clone, this may be a read error. The CDR3 reads CTSSRDSDNYGYTF. DNA for the CDR3: TGTACCAGCAGCCGGGACAGCGATAACTATGGCTACACCTTC. J is TRBJ1-2 and V is TRBV7-9; 7 bases are a match to TRBD1. This CDR3 is 14 amino acids long. CDR1 and CDR2 (germline): SEHNR, FQNEAQ (reference sequence).

V and J are TRBV6-1 and TRBJ2-1; D may be TRBD2 (5 bases). Looked up from germline, CDR1 is MNHNS and CDR2 is SASEGT. CDR3 length equals 12 residues. V lost 10 bases and J lost 0, with 7 bases in between. CDR3 DNA sequence: TGTGCCACGGGGAGCTCCTACAATGAGCAGTTCTTC. It yields the protein CATGSSYNEQFF.

There are a few counts of this clonotype. The rearrangement links TRBV6-5 to TRBJ2-7; no clear D gene. CDR1 is MNHEY and CDR2 is SVGAGI in the germline V gene. The CDR3 has 14 residues. V lost 0 bases and J lost 6, with 12 bases in between. The CDR3 bases are TGTGCCAGCAGTTACTCGGGCAAAGTTTTCGAGCAGTACTTC. It codes for CASSYSGKVFEQYF.

This clonotype was seen at least ten times. The chain uses TRBV6-5 and TRBJ2-2; 8 bases map to TRBD1. V lost 1 base, J lost 7 bases, and 2 bases stayed unmatched. CDR3 length equals 14 residues. Germline V gene lookup returns CDR1 MNHEY and CDR2 SVGAGI. Here the CDR3 reads CASSYWTGNGELFF. The CDR3 DNA follows: TGTGCCAGCAGTTACTGGACAGGGAACGGGGAGCTGTTTTTT.

Many counts were recorded for this clonotype. The V gene is TRBV28, the J gene TRBJ2-7, with TRBD1 matching over 9 bases. The ends lost 6 bases at V and 7 bases at J; junction bases unmatched: 10. Germline V gene data show CDR1 as MDHEN and CDR2 as SYDVKM. CDR3 length: 14 amino acids. CDR3 loop: CASSNQQGAGEQYF. Here the CDR3 DNA reads TGTGCCAGCAGCAACCAACAGGGGGCGGGTGAGCAGTACTTC.

This clonotype was picked up many times. The chain recombines TRBV20-1 with TRBJ1-4; 11 nucleotides align to TRBD1. Germline CDR1 and CDR2: DFQATT and SNEGSKA (reference sequence). The length of the CDR3 is 14 residues. After removal of 5 bases from V and 7 bases from J, the junction contained 6 bases not matched to a gene. Here the CDR3 reads CSASDRGLSEKLFF. The CDR3 region has the DNA TGCAGTGCTTCGGACAGGGGGCTCAGTGAAAAACTGTTTTTT.

This clonotype was counted between two and nine times. The V gene is TRBV6-2 or TRBV6-3, the J gene TRBJ1-1, with D possibly TRBD1 on 5 matching bases. Germline CDR1 and CDR2: MNHEY and SVGEGT. V was trimmed by 2 bases and J by 11 bases, leaving 18 bases between them. The CDR3 contains 14 residues. The CDR3 loop is CASSYPGRRWLAFF. Here the CDR3 DNA reads TGTGCCAGCAGTTACCCGGGACGGCGCTGGTTGGCTTTCTTT.

This clonotype was observed at least ten times. The chain recombines TRBV5-4 with TRBJ1-2; TRBD1 is a possible D gene (5 bases). V was pared by 0 bases and J by 2 bases, with 8 bases between. CDR3 length equals 14 residues. CDR1 is SGHNT and CDR2 is YYREEE in the germline V gene (reference sequence). Here the CDR3 DNA reads TGTGCCAGCAGCTTGGATGGGGGAAACTATGGCTACACCTTC. Translated: CASSLDGGNYGYTF.

The chain carries TRBV19 and TRBJ2-2; tentatively, D is TRBD1 (5 bases). This CDR3 is built from 13 residues. Germline assignment: CDR1 LNHDA and CDR2 SQIVND (reference sequence). Between the trimmed V and J ends, which lost 6 bases and 5 bases, there was a span of 10 bases. The CDR3 loop is CASRQSGTGELFF. The CDR3 nucleotides read TGTGCCAGTAGACAATCAGGGACCGGGGAGCTGTTTTTT. Supplemented by reference TRBV19 and TRBJ2-2, the full variable domain reads DGGITQSPKYLFRKEGQNVTLSCEQNLNHDAMYWYRQDPGQGLRLIYYSQIVNDFQKGDIAEGYSVSREKKESFPLTVTSAQKNPTAFYLCASRQSGTGELFFGEGSRLTVL.

This clonotype has only a few counts. The gene calls are TRBV12-3 or TRBV12-4 and TRBJ2-5, with D unresolved. Trimming removed 0 bases at V and 1 base at J, with 18 bases between. The CDR3 has 18 residues. The CDR3 loop reads CASSLAGQEMYTQETQYF. In DNA, the CDR3 is TGTGCCAGCAGTTTAGCAGGCCAGGAAATGTATACCCAAGAGACCCAGTACTTC.

V and J are TRBV20-1 and TRBJ2-7; D remains ambiguous. Per germline, CDR1 DFQATT and CDR2 SNEGSKA (reference sequence). Between the trimmed V and J ends, which lost 1 base and 2 bases, there was a span of 21 bases. This CDR3 contains 17 residues. CDR3 coding DNA: TGCAGTGCTAGAGCCGATAAAGGAACATTTGGGGCCTACGAGCAGTACTTC. Translated, it gives CSARADKGTFGAYEQYF.

This clonotype has at least ten counts. The chain combines TRBV24-1 with TRBJ1-2; a weak D match, TRBD1 (6 bases). V dropped 0 bases and J dropped 0 bases, with 13 bases sitting between them. There are 17 residues in the CDR3. In germline, CDR1 is KGHDR, CDR2 SFDVKD. The CDR3 reads CATSDLHGGRANYGYTF. DNA for the CDR3: TGTGCCACCAGTGATTTGCATGGGGGGCGAGCTAACTATGGCTACACCTTC.

This clonotype was picked up many times. A junction boundary mismatches the germline segment, possibly from a read error. The V call is TRBV5-1, the J call TRBJ2-1, with TRBD2 matching 16 bases. CDR3 length: 15 residues. Germline loops: CDR1 SGHRS, CDR2 YFSETQ. CDR3 coding DNA: TGTGCCAGCAGTCCGGGACTAGCGGGAGGGAATGAGCAGTTCTTC. Translated: CASSPGLAGGNEQFF.

The table lists this clonotype with many counts. The CDR3 nucleotides are TGTGCCAGCAGTTTAGCGCTAGGTGGGGCCCGCGCAAACAATCAGCCCCAGCATTTT. As protein: CASSLALGGARANNQPQHF. The chain combines TRBV12-3 or TRBV12-4 with TRBJ1-5, with a weak D call TRBD1 (5 bases). V gave up 0 bases and J gave up 3 bases, with 21 bases separating them. This CDR3 is 19 amino acids long.